This entry lists 11 T cell receptor beta chains sequenced from one sample in a study of blood T cell repertoires in COVID-19. The table came from immunoSEQ multiplex PCR; TCRdb's copy has only in-frame clones and leaves some out. The top ten hold 11% of the sample, which has about 170,000 clones, roughly nine tenths seen once. Sequenced sample: peripheral blood. The receptors here all came from an older woman with COVID-19, enrolled during active disease.

This clone was detected a few times. The CDR3 DNA follows: TGTGCCTGGAGCAGGGGGATAACTGAAGCTTTCTTT. This codes for CAWSRGITEAFF. The rearrangement joins TRBV30 to TRBJ1-1; 7 bases match TRBD1. V dropped 3 bases and J dropped 5; count of bases not matched to a gene: 3. CDR3 length equals 12 residues. Per germline, CDR1 GTSNPN and CDR2 SVGIG (reference sequence).

The rearrangement joins TRBV7-2 to TRBJ2-7, with 7 bases identical to TRBD2. J lost 7 bases, V lost 2 bases, and 14 bases had no gene match. CDR3 size: 16 residues. Germline values: CDR1 SGHTA, CDR2 FQGNSA. CDR3 amino acids: CASSLTGGRAHREQYF. DNA of the CDR3: TGTGCCAGCAGCTTAACAGGTGGGAGGGCCCACCGGGAGCAGTACTTC.

This chain links TRBV27 with TRBJ1-3; D may be TRBD1 (6 bases). The germline gives CDR1 MNHEY, CDR2 SMNVEV (reference sequence). CDR3 length equals 15 residues. Trimming shortened V by 5 bases and J by 4 bases, and 15 bases separated the two germline ends. CDR3: CASSPSGEQGNTIYF. CDR3 DNA: TGTGCCAGCAGTCCCTCAGGGGAACAGGGAAACACCATATATTTT.

A note on this clone: Different DNA sequences within this sample yield the same CDR3. The gene calls are TRBV24-1 and TRBJ1-5; 10 nucleotides agree with TRBD1. V lost 3 bases and J lost 3; bases outside the gene matches: 4. Per the germline V gene, CDR1 is KGHDR and CDR2 is SFDVKD. This CDR3 has 16 residues. The CDR3 DNA is TGTGCCACCAGTGATCCTGGACAGGGGGACAATCAGCCCCAGCATTTT. Protein product: CATSDPGQGDNQPQHF.

V gene TRBV19 combines with J gene TRBJ2-3, with TRBD2 matching over 9 bases. Germline V CDR1 and CDR2: LNHDA, SQIVND (reference sequence). CDR3 length: 14 amino acids. V lost 5 bases and J lost 6; bases outside the gene matches: 6. The CDR3 is CASSPGLASDTQYF. CDR3 DNA: TGTGCCAGTAGTCCGGGACTAGCTTCGGATACGCAGTATTTT. The complete variable domain, with remaining parts taken from reference TRBV19 and TRBJ2-3, reads DGGITQSPKYLFRKEGQNVTLSCEQNLNHDAMYWYRQDPGQGLRLIYYSQIVNDFQKGDIAEGYSVSREKKESFPLTVTSAQKNPTAFYLCASSPGLASDTQYFGPGTRLTVL.

The V gene is TRBV5-4, the J gene TRBJ2-7, with 8 nucleotides matching TRBD2. The CDR3 length is 14 residues. J was trimmed by 4 bases and V by 0 bases; bases with no gene match: 3. Germline CDR1 reads SGHNT; CDR2 reads YYREEE (reference sequence). CDR3 nucleotide sequence: TGTGCCAGCAGCTTGGGACTAGCGCCTTACGAGCAGTACTTC. It yields the protein CASSLGLAPYEQYF.

The CDR3 coding sequence is TGTGCCAGCAGCCGGACTAGCGACACCTACGAGCAGTACTTC. Protein product: CASSRTSDTYEQYF. The rearrangement uses TRBV9 and TRBJ2-7, with 9 nucleotides matching TRBD2. CDR3 length equals 14 residues. V was pared by 4 bases and J by 2 bases, with 4 bases of the junction left unmatched. CDR1 SGDLS and CDR2 YYNGEE come from the germline V gene.

This clone was found once. The gene calls are TRBV7-2 and TRBJ1-6; 11 bases fit TRBD1. The germline CDR1 and CDR2 sequences are SGHTA and FQGNSA. Trimming removed 3 bases from V and 7 bases from J; junction bases left unmatched: 8. CDR3 length: 17 residues. CDR3 protein: CASSFGTGGPLNSPLHF. In nucleotides, the CDR3 is TGTGCCAGCAGCTTCGGGACAGGGGGGCCATTGAATTCACCCCTCCACTTT.

This clone was picked up one time. The chain carries TRBV6-2 or TRBV6-3 and TRBJ1-5; TRBD1 aligns across 10 bases. Trimming took 2 bases from V and 0 from J; bases not matched to a gene: 1. Germline loops: CDR1 MNHEY, CDR2 SVGEGT. This CDR3 region has 16 residues. The CDR3 DNA sequence: TGTGCCAGCAGTTACCGGACAGGGGGTAGCAATCAGCCCCAGCATTTT. This encodes CASSYRTGGSNQPQHF.

The chain combines TRBV7-9 with TRBJ1-3, with D perhaps TRBD1 (6 bases). The CDR3 contains 15 residues. CDR1 and CDR2 (germline): SEHNR, FQNEAQ (reference sequence). Trimming cost V 4 bases and J 0 bases, with 10 bases left between them. As DNA, the CDR3 is TGTGCCAGCAGCTCAACAGGGACCTCTGGAAACACCATATATTTT. It yields the protein CASSSTGTSGNTIYF.

V gene TRBV27 combines with J gene TRBJ1-2; 7 positions agree with TRBD1. Looked up from germline, CDR1 is MNHEY and CDR2 is SMNVEV (reference sequence). This CDR3 is built from 14 residues. The trim removed 3 bases at V and 6 bases at J, leaving 7 bases unmatched. The CDR3 DNA follows: TGTGCCAGCAGTTTGACAGGGAGTGGCGATGGCTACACCTTC. Amino acid sequence: CASSLTGSGDGYTF.